This T cell receptor beta chain is drawn from a study of technical replicates of blood from four donors. The repertoire was sequenced with immunoSEQ multiplex PCR; TCRdb's copy has only in-frame clones and lacks some. The profile shows about 80,000 clones, about 96% of them singletons. Germline CDR1 MDHEN, CDR2 SYDVKM. J gave up 7 bases and V 3 bases, and 9 bases lay outside the gene matches. There are 16 residues in the CDR3. Material: T cells isolated from PBMCs. The origin of this receptor is a human donor in good health. The chain has TRBV28 and TRBJ2-3, with 11 nucleotides matching TRBD2. Here the CDR3 DNA reads TGTGCCAGCAGTTTCATAGCGGGAGGGCCCAGATATACGCAGTATTTT. This sequence encodes CASSFIAGGPRYTQYF.